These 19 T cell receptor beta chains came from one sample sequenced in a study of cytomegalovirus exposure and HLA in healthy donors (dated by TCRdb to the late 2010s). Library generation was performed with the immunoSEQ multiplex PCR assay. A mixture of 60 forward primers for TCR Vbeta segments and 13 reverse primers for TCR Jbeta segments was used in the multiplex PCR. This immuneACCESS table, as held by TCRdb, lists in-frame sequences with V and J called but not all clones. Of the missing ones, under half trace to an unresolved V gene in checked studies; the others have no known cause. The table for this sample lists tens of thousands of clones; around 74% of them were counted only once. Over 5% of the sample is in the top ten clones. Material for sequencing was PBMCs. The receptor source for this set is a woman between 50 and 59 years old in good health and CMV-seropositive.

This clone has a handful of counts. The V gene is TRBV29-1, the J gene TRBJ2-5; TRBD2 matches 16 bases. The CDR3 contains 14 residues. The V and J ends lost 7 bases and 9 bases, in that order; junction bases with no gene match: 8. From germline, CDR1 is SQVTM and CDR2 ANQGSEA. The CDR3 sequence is CSGGTSGREGAQYF. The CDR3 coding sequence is TGCAGCGGCGGGACTAGCGGGAGGGAAGGGGCCCAGTACTTC.

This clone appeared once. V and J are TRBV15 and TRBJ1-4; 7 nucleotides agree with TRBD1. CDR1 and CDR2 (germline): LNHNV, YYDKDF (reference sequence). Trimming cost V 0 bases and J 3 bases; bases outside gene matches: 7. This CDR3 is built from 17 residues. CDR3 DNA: TGTGCCACCAGCAGAGAGCAGCGACAGGGACCTAATGAAAAACTGTTTTTT. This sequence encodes CATSREQRQGPNEKLFF. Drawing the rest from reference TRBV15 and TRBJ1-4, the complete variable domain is DAMVIQNPRYQVTQFGKPVTLSCSQTLNHNVMYWYQQKSSQAPKLLFHYYDKDFNNEADTPDNFQSRRPNTSFCFLDIRSPGLGDTAMYLCATSREQRQGPNEKLFFGSGTQLSVL.

This CDR3 reads CASSSSRISGLAGYNEQFF. The CDR3 nucleotides read TGTGCCAGCAGCTCATCTAGGATATCGGGACTAGCCGGCTACAATGAGCAGTTCTTC. The rearrangement joins TRBV7-2 to TRBJ2-1, with 9 bases lining up with TRBD2. The CDR3 covers 19 residues. V shed 4 bases and J 3 bases; nucleotides not matched to a gene: 16. Germline CDR1 and CDR2: SGHTA and FQGNSA. Supplemented by reference TRBV7-2 and TRBJ2-1, the full variable domain reads GAGVSQSPSNKVTEKGKDVELRCDPISGHTALYWYRQSLGQGLEFLIYFQGNSAPDKSGLPSDRFSAERTGGSVSTLTIQRTQQEDSAVYLCASSSSRISGLAGYNEQFFGPGTRLTVL.

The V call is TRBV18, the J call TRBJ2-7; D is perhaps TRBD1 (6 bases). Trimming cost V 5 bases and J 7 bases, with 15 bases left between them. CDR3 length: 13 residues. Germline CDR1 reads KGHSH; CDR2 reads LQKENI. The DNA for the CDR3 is TGTGCCAGCTCAGTCGGACAGAGTGTTGAGCAGTACTTC. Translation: CASSVGQSVEQYF.

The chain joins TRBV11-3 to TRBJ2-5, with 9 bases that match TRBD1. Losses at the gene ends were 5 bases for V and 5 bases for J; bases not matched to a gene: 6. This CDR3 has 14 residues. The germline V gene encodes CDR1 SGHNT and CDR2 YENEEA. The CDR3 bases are TGTGCCAGCAGCCGACAGGGGGGAGTGGAGACCCAGTACTTC. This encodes CASSRQGGVETQYF. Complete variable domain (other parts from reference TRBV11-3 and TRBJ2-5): EAGVVQSPRYKIIEKKQPVAFWCNPISGHNTLYWYLQNLGQGPELLIRYENEEAVDDSQLPKDRFSAERLKGVDSTLKIQPAELGDSAVYLCASSRQGGVETQYFGPGTRLLVL.

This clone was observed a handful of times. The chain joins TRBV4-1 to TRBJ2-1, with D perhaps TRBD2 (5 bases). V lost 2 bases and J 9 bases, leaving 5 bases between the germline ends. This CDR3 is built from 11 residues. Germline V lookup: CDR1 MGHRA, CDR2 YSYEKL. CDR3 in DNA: TGCGCCAGCAGCCAAAGCGGTGAGCAGTTCTTC. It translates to CASSQSGEQFF.

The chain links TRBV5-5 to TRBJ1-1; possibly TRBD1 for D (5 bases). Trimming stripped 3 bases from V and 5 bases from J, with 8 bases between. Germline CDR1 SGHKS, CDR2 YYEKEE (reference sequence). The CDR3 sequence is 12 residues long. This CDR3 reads CASSSPGTEAFF. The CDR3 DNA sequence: TGTGCCAGCAGCTCTCCAGGGACTGAAGCTTTCTTT.

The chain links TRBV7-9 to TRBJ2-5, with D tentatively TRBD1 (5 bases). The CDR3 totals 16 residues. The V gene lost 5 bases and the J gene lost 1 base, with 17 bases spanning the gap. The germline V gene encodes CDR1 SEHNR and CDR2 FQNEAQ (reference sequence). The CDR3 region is CASSPPRDSVQETQYF. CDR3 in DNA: TGTGCCAGCAGCCCACCCCGCGACAGCGTCCAAGAGACCCAGTACTTC.

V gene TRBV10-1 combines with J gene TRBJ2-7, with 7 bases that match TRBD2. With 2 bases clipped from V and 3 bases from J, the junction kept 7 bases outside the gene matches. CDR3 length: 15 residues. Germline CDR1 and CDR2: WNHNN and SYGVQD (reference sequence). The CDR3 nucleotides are TGCGCCAGCAGTGAGATTTCGTCTAGCGGCTACGAGCAGTACTTC. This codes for CASSEISSSGYEQYF.

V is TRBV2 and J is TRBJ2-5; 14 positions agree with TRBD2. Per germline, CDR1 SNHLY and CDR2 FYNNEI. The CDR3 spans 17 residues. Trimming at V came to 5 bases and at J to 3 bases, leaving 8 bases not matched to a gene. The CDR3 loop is CASSLIAGLAGEETQYF. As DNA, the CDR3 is TGTGCCAGCAGTCTTATAGCGGGACTAGCGGGAGAAGAGACCCAGTACTTC. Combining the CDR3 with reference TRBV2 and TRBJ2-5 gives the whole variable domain EPEVTQTPSHQVTQMGQEVILRCVPISNHLYFYWYRQILGQKVEFLVSFYNNEISEKSEIFDDQFSVERPDGSNFTLKIRSTKLEDSAMYFCASSLIAGLAGEETQYFGPGTRLLVL.

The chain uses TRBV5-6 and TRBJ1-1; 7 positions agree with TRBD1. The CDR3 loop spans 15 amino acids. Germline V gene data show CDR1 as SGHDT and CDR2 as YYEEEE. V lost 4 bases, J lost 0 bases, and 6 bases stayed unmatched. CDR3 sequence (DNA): TGTGCCAGCAGCCGGACAGGCTTACTGAACACTGAAGCTTTCTTT. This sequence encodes CASSRTGLLNTEAFF.

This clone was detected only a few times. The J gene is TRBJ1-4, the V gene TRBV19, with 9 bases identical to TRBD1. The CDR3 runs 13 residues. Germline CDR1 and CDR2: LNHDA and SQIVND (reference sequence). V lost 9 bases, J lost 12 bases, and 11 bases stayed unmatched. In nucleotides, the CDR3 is TGTGCCAGCAGGGGGACAGGGTATGGGGAACTGTTTTTT. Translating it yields CASRGTGYGELFF.

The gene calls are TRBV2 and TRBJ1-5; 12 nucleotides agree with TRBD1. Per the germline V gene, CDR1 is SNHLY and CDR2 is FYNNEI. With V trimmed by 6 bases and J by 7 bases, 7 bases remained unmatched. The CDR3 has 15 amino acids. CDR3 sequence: CASSTGTGGHQPQHF. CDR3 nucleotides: TGTGCCAGCAGCACCGGGACAGGGGGCCACCAGCCCCAGCATTTT.

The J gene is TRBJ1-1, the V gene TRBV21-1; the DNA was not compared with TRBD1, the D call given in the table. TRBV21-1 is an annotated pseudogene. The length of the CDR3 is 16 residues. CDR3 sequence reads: CASSKGGQGGDTEAFF. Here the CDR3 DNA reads TGTGCCAGCAGCAAGGGGGGACAGGGTGGGGACACTGAAGCTTTCTTT.

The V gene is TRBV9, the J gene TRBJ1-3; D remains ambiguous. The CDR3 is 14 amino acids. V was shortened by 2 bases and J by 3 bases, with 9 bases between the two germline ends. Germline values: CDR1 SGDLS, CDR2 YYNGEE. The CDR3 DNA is TGTGCCAGCAGCGTCGCCCAGTTTGGAAACACCATATATTTT. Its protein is CASSVAQFGNTIYF. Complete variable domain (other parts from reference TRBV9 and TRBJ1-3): DSGVTQTPKHLITATGQRVTLRCSPRSGDLSVYWYQQSLDQGLQFLIQYYNGEERAKGNILERFSAQQFPDLHSELNLSSLELGDSALYFCASSVAQFGNTIYFGEGSWLTVV.

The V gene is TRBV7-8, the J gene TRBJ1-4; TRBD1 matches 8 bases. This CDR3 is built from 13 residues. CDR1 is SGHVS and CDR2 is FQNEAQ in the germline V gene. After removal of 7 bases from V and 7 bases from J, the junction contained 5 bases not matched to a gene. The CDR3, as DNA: TGTGCCAGCACCGCAGGGGGCGGTGAAAAACTGTTTTTT. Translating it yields CASTAGGGEKLFF.

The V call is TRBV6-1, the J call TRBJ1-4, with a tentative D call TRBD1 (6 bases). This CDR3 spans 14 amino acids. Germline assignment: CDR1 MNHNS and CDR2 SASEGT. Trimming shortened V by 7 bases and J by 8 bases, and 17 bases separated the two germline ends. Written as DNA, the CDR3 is TGTGCCAGCAAACTAGGGGGTTCGGGGGAAAAACTGTTTTTT. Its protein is CASKLGGSGEKLFF.

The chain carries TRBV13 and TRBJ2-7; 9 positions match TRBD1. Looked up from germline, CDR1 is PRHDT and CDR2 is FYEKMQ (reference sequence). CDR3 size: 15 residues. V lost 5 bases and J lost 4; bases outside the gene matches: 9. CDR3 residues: CASSLPGQGTYEQYF. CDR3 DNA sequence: TGTGCCAGCAGCCTGCCGGGACAGGGTACGTACGAGCAGTACTTC. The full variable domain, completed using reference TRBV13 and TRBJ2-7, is AAGVIQSPRHLIKEKRETATLKCYPIPRHDTVYWYQQGPGQDPQFLISFYEKMQSDKGSIPDRFSAQQFSDYHSELNMSSLELGDSALYFCASSLPGQGTYEQYFGPGTRLTVT.

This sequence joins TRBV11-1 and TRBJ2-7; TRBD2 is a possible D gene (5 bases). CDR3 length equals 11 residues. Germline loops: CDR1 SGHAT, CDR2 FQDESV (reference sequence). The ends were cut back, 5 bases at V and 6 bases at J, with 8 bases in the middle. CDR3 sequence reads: CASSRGFEQYF. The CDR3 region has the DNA TGTGCCAGCAGCCGAGGGTTCGAGCAGTACTTC.